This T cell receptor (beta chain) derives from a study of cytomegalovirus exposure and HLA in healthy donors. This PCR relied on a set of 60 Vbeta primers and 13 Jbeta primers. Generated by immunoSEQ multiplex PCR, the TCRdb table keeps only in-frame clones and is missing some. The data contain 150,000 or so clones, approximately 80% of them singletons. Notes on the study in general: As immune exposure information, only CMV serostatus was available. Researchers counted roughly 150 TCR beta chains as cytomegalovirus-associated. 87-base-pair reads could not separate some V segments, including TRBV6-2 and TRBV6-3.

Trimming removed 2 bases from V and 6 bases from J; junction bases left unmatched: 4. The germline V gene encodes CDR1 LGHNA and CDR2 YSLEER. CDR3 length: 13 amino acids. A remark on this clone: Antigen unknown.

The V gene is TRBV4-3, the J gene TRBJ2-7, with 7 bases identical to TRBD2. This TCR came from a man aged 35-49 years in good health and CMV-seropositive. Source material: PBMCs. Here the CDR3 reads CASSQTGGLEQYF. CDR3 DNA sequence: TGCGCCAGCAGCCAAACGGGAGGTCTCGAGCAGTACTTC.